This T cell receptor (beta chain) was sequenced for a study of T cell responses to AZD1222 COVID-19 vaccine. Germline V gene sequence: CDR1 SGHRS, CDR2 YFSETQ. Trimming removed 4 bases from V and 3 bases from J, with 16 bases in between. This CDR3 contains 16 residues. Study results and caveats: Researchers took repertoire samples only after the peak T cell response had come. The number of AZD1222 recipients seropositive at baseline was only five or six.

Generated by immunoSEQ multiplex PCR, the TCRdb table keeps only in-frame clones and is missing some. The data hold 120,000 to 150,000 clones, with 88% observed a single time. As for this clone: Antigen specificity is unknown.

The chain combines TRBV5-1 with TRBJ2-2, with D possibly being TRBD1 (6 bases). Sequenced material: peripheral blood, taken on day 0 of AZD1222 vaccination. This sequence was found in an adult in good health. CDR3 coding DNA: TGCGCCAGCAGCCCGTTGAGGGGGTTTGACACCGGGGAGCTGTTTTTT. Its translation: CASSPLRGFDTGELFF.